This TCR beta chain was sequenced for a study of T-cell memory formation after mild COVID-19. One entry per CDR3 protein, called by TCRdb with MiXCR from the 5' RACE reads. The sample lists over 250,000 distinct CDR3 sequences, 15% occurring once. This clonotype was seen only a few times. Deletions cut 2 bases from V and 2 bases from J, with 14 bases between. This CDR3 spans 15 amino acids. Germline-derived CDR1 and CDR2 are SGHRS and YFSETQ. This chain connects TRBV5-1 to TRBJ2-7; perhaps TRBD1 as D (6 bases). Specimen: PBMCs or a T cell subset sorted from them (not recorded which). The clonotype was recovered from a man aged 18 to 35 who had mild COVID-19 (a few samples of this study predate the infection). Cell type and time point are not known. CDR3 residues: CASSLSGTLPYEQYF. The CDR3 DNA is TGCGCCAGCAGCTTATCCGGGACACTACCCTACGAGCAGTACTTC.